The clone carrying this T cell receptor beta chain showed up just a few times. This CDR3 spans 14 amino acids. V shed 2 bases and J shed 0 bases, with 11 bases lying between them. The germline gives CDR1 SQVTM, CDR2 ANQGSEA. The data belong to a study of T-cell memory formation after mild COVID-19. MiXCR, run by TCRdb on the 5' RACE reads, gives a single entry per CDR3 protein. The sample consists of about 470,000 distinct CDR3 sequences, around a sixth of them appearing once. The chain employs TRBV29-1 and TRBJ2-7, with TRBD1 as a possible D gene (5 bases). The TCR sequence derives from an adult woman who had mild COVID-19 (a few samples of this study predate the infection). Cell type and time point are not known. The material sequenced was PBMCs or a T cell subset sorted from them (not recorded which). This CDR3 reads CSVESETDSYEQYF. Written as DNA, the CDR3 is TGCAGCGTTGAAAGTGAGACAGACTCCTACGAGCAGTACTTC.